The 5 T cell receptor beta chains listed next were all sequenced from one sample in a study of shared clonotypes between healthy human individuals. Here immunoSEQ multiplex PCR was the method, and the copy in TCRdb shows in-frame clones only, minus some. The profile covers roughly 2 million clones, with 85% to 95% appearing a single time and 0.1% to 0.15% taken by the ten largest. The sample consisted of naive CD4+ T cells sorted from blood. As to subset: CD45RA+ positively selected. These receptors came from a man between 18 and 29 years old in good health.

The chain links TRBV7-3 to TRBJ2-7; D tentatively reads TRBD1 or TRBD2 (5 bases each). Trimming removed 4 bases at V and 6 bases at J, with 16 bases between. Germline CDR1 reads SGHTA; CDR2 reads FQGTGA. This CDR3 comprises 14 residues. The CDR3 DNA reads TGTGCCAGCAGCTCCTCGGTGGGGGTCGGCGAGCAGTACTTC. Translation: CASSSSVGVGEQYF.

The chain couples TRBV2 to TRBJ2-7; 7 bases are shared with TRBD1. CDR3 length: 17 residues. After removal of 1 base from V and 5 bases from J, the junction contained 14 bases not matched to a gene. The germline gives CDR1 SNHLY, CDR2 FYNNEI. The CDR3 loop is CASSEVLRTGISHEQYF. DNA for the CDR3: TGTGCCAGCAGTGAAGTTCTGAGGACAGGAATTAGCCACGAGCAGTACTTC.

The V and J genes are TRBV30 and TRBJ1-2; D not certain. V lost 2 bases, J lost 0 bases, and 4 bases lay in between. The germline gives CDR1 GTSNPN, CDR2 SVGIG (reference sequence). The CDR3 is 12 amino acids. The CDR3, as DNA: TGTGCCTGGAGTCCCACTAACTATGGCTACACCTTC. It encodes CAWSPTNYGYTF.

The CDR3 is CASSLPGLAGKYEQYF. The DNA of the CDR3 is TGCGCCAGCAGCTTACCCGGACTAGCGGGAAAGTACGAGCAGTACTTC. J is TRBJ2-7 and V is TRBV5-1, with TRBD2 matching over 12 bases. CDR1 and CDR2 (germline): SGHRS, YFSETQ. The CDR3 loop spans 16 amino acids. J lost 4 bases, V lost 2 bases, and 7 bases had no gene match.

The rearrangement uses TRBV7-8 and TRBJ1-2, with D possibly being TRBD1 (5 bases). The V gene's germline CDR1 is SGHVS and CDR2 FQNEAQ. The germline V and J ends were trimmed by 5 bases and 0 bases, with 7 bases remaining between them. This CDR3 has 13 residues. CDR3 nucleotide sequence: TGTGCCAGCAGCGCCAGGGCTAACTATGGCTACACCTTC. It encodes CASSARANYGYTF.